The rows below give T cell receptor beta chains drawn from one sample of a study of breast tumors, draining lymph nodes, adjacent tissues. MiXCR, run by TCRdb on the multiplex PCR reads, gives a single entry per CDR3 protein. The sample lists approximately 250,000 distinct CDR3 sequences, under 35% occurring once. Sequenced: axillary lymph node tissue. The receptor set was obtained from a female donor with breast cancer. Some clones in this sample may be carry-over from other donors' samples. The CDR3 runs from the conserved cysteine through the conserved F or W. D genes are given only for firm matches. Part of the rows lack a size; the others show once, few, many or a class for expanded clones.

v_call,j_call,clone_size,d_call,cdr3_aa,cdr3_nt
TRBV7-9,TRBJ1-5,many,TRBD1,CASSSGTGGNQPQHF,TGTGCCAGCAGCTCCGGGACAGGGGGGAATCAGCCCCAGCATTTT
TRBV29-1,TRBJ2-7,many,NA,CSVAGAALYEQYF,TGCAGCGTTGCGGGGGCCGCACTCTACGAGCAGTACTTC
TRBV2,TRBJ1-5,NA,NA,CASSRQDPLGNQPQHF,TGTGCCAGCAGTCGACAGGATCCTTTAGGCAATCAGCCCCAGCATTTT
TRBV27,TRBJ2-7,NA,TRBD1,CASSLIDRVSEQYF,TGTGCCAGCAGTTTAATCGACAGGGTGAGCGAGCAGTACTTC
TRBV10-3,TRBJ2-2,NA,TRBD2,CARPLAGIPGELFF,TGTGCTAGACCCCTAGCGGGAATCCCCGGGGAGCTGTTTTTT
TRBV6-1,TRBJ2-5,NA,NA,CASSQEQGTQYF,TGTGCCAGCAGTCAGGAACAGGGTACCCAGTACTTC
TRBV24-1,TRBJ2-3,NA,TRBD1,CATSDRGGDTQYF,TGTGCCACCTCGGACAGGGGTGGCGATACGCAGTATTTT
TRBV13,TRBJ1-3,many,NA,CASSLVAGTPGNTIYF,TGTGCCAGCAGCTTAGTAGCGGGAACCCCTGGAAACACCATATATTTT
TRBV2,TRBJ2-5,NA,NA,CASTQVQETQYF,TGTGCCAGCACCCAAGTCCAAGAGACCCAGTACTTC
TRBV12-3/TRBV12-4,TRBJ1-5,many,NA,CASSFGGSDQPQHF,TGTGCCAGCAGTTTTGGAGGTTCTGACCAGCCCCAGCATTTT
TRBV10-3,TRBJ1-4,many,NA,CAISVGGEKLFF,TGTGCCATCAGTGTCGGGGGTGAAAAACTGTTTTTT
TRBV2,TRBJ2-5,NA,NA,CASSVGGRGRQETQYF,TGTGCCAGCAGTGTCGGTGGGCGGGGACGACAAGAGACCCAGTACTTC
TRBV9,TRBJ1-2,many,TRBD1,CASSVVGTGYGYTF,TGTGCCAGCAGCGTAGTTGGGACAGGCTATGGCTACACCTTC
TRBV18,TRBJ2-5,many,TRBD1,CASSPGQQETQYF,TGTGCCAGCTCCCCGGGACAGCAAGAGACCCAGTACTTC
TRBV20-1,TRBJ2-1,few,TRBD1,CSARRGTYRGEQFF,TGCAGTGCTAGAAGGGGAACCTACAGGGGTGAGCAGTTCTTC
TRBV3-1,TRBJ1-6,many,NA,CASSVRNSPLHF,TGTGCCAGCAGCGTCAGGAATTCACCCCTCCACTTT
TRBV9,TRBJ1-2,many,TRBD1,CASSDGPGTGDYGYTF,TGTGCCAGCAGCGACGGTCCCGGGACAGGGGACTATGGCTACACCTTC
TRBV7-9,TRBJ1-4,many,NA,CASSLEGTRNNEKLFF,TGTGCCAGCAGCTTAGAAGGGACAAGAAATAATGAAAAACTGTTTTTT
TRBV7-3,TRBJ2-3,many,NA,CASSLKAAYTDTQYF,TGTGCCAGCAGCTTAAAGGCAGCCTACACAGATACGCAGTATTTT
TRBV6-4,TRBJ2-2,many,TRBD2,CASSPQAGPSGELFF,TGTGCCAGCAGTCCACAAGCGGGGCCGTCCGGGGAGCTGTTTTTT
TRBV7-9,TRBJ2-2,many,NA,CAILQVGELFF,TGTGCCATCCTACAGGTTGGGGAGCTGTTTTTT
TRBV12-3/TRBV12-4,TRBJ2-5,NA,NA,CASSLSGRNQPQYF,TGTGCCAGCAGTTTGTCGGGGAGGAATCAGCCCCAGTACTTC
TRBV5-1,TRBJ2-3,many,NA,CASSPSLRTDTQYF,TGCGCCAGCAGCCCATCCCTCCGGACAGATACGCAGTATTTT
TRBV6-5,TRBJ2-2,once,TRBD2,CARRLAGGPAGELFF,TGTGCCAGAAGACTAGCGGGAGGGCCAGCCGGGGAGCTGTTTTTT
TRBV3-1,TRBJ2-1,NA,TRBD2,CASSQDWEGYNEQFF,TGTGCCAGCAGCCAAGATTGGGAGGGATACAATGAGCAGTTCTTC
TRBV11-2,TRBJ2-7,many,TRBD1,CASSRTGNYEQYF,TGTGCCAGCAGCCGGACAGGAAACTACGAGCAGTACTTC
TRBV6-2/TRBV6-3,TRBJ2-1,NA,NA,CASSYIGDNEQFF,TGTGCCAGCAGTTACATCGGTGACAATGAGCAGTTCTTC
TRBV2,TRBJ2-7,many,NA,CASSDFRERGEQYF,TGTGCCAGCAGTGACTTCCGGGAGAGGGGCGAGCAGTACTTC
TRBV11-2,TRBJ2-7,many,TRBD2,CASSFISGGISYEQYF,TGTGCCAGCAGCTTCATTAGCGGGGGGATCTCCTACGAGCAGTACTTC
TRBV19,TRBJ1-2,many,TRBD1,CASSMHPGQGLGGYTF,TGTGCCAGTAGTATGCATCCGGGACAGGGCCTAGGGGGCTACACCTTC
TRBV10-3,TRBJ2-5,NA,TRBD1,CATREGRGIDQPQYF,TGTGCCACCCGTGAAGGCAGGGGGATAGATCAGCCCCAGTACTTC
TRBV7-9,TRBJ2-5,NA,TRBD2,CASRGEGETQYF,TGTGCCAGCAGGGGGGAGGGAGAGACCCAGTACTTC
TRBV3-1,TRBJ2-6,many,NA,CASSQVAGTGANVLTF,TGTGCCAGCAGCCAAGTCGCAGGGACTGGGGCCAACGTCCTGACTTTC
TRBV7-6,TRBJ2-3,NA,TRBD2,CASSKISLREYADTQYF,TGTGCCAGCAGTAAAATCTCCCTGCGGGAGTACGCAGATACGCAGTATTTT
TRBV2,TRBJ1-2,NA,NA,CASSEGRGARGYTF,TGTGCCAGCAGTGAGGGGAGAGGGGCAAGAGGCTACACCTTC
TRBV10-3,TRBJ2-5,NA,TRBD1,CAISESTGGDLETQYF,TGTGCCATCAGTGAGTCAACAGGGGGCGATTTGGAGACCCAGTACTTC
TRBV24-1,TRBJ2-1,many,NA,CATSKGYGDNEQFF,TGTGCCACCTCTAAGGGGTACGGGGACAATGAGCAGTTCTTC
TRBV19,TRBJ2-6,many,TRBD1,CASTRAGGSGANVLTF,TGTGCCAGCACAAGAGCAGGGGGCTCTGGGGCCAACGTCCTGACTTTC
TRBV12-3/TRBV12-4,TRBJ2-1,NA,NA,CASSFSGRQKVEQFF,TGTGCCAGCAGTTTTTCAGGACGGCAAAAGGTTGAGCAGTTCTTC
TRBV9,TRBJ2-2,many,NA,CASSVEVGGTGELFF,TGTGCCAGCAGCGTAGAGGTGGGCGGCACCGGGGAGCTGTTTTTT
TRBV7-9,TRBJ2-5,many,NA,CASSFTGEETQYF,TGTGCCAGCAGCTTTACGGGGGAAGAGACCCAGTACTTC
TRBV6-5,TRBJ2-1,NA,TRBD2,CAISLAGVVHEQFF,TGTGCCATCAGTTTAGCGGGAGTCGTGCATGAGCAGTTCTTC
TRBV16,TRBJ2-3,NA,NA,CASSQGLQPTDTQYF,TGTGCCAGCAGCCAAGGTCTGCAGCCCACAGATACGCAGTATTTT
TRBV4-2,TRBJ2-5,NA,TRBD2,CASSRTSGNQETQYF,TGTGCCAGCAGCCGGACTAGCGGGAACCAAGAGACCCAGTACTTC
TRBV11-2,TRBJ1-3,many,NA,CASSFPQAQKTSGNTIYF,TGTGCCAGCAGCTTCCCCCAAGCGCAGAAGACCTCTGGAAACACCATATATTTT
TRBV6-1,TRBJ2-2,NA,NA,CASSEYRGELFF,TGTGCCAGCAGTGAATATCGAGGGGAGCTGTTTTTT
TRBV4-2,TRBJ2-5,many,TRBD2,CASSQGTSGSPSETQYF,TGTGCCAGCAGCCAAGGGACTAGCGGGAGTCCGTCCGAGACCCAGTACTTC
TRBV15,TRBJ2-1,NA,NA,CATSRDKEGSSYNEQFF,TGTGCCACCAGCAGAGATAAAGAGGGGAGCTCCTACAATGAGCAGTTCTTC
TRBV5-1,TRBJ2-5,many,NA,CASSFAGQETQYF,TGCGCCAGCAGCTTTGCGGGCCAAGAGACCCAGTACTTC
TRBV25-1,TRBJ2-7,many,NA,CASSESVPYEQYF,TGTGCCAGCAGTGAATCCGTTCCCTACGAGCAGTACTTC
TRBV18,TRBJ2-5,few,NA,CASSPPVGQETQYF,TGTGCCAGCTCACCACCGGTAGGGCAAGAGACCCAGTACTTC
TRBV12-3/TRBV12-4,TRBJ2-3,NA,NA,CASSLGGGEVRDTQYF,TGTGCCAGCAGTCTCGGAGGGGGAGAGGTCAGAGATACGCAGTATTTT
TRBV9,TRBJ1-6,NA,NA,CASSVAGESESTLHF,TGTGCCAGCAGCGTAGCAGGGGAGTCAGAGAGTACCCTCCACTTT
TRBV20-1,TRBJ2-6,NA,TRBD1,CSATRGTGRAGANVLTF,TGCAGTGCAACCCGGGGGACAGGGAGGGCTGGGGCCAACGTCCTGACTTTC
TRBV4-3,TRBJ2-1,NA,NA,CASSQDSGANEQFF,TGCGCCAGCAGCCAAGATTCCGGGGCCAATGAGCAGTTCTTC
TRBV6-6,TRBJ2-7,many,NA,CASSYSWEQYF,TGTGCCAGCAGTTACTCGTGGGAGCAGTACTTC
TRBV5-6,TRBJ2-3,many,NA,CASSPLLAPTDTQYF,TGTGCCAGCAGCCCCTTACTCGCCCCCACAGATACGCAGTATTTT
TRBV28,TRBJ1-4,NA,NA,CASSLARGTNEKLFF,TGTGCCAGCAGTTTGGCCAGGGGAACTAATGAAAAACTGTTTTTT